The T cell receptor (beta chain) described here comes from a study of T cell changes during pregnancy in multiple sclerosis. Germline V gene lookup returns CDR1 MNHEY and CDR2 SVGAGI. J was trimmed by 0 bases and V by 8 bases; bases with no gene match: 6. CDR3 length: 14 residues. Libraries were prepared by immunoSEQ multiplex PCR; TCRdb keeps only in-frame clonotypes and omits some of them. This sample has 85,000 to 130,000 clones, with about 90% found just once. This sequence joins TRBV6-5 and TRBJ1-2; 7 bases are shared with TRBD1. This sequence was found in a female donor with multiple sclerosis, enrolled in a pregnancy study. The material sequenced was peripheral blood, taken before pregnancy. CDR3 DNA sequence: TGTGCCAGCGGAACGACAGGGACTAACTATGGCTACACCTTC. Amino acid sequence: CASGTTGTNYGYTF.